This is a list of T cell receptor beta chains from one sample in a study of CD8 T cells in Susac syndrome. Using its own MiXCR run on the immunoSEQ multiplex PCR reads, TCRdb lists one record per CDR3 protein. The data show more than 200,000 distinct CDR3 sequences, over 90% seen once. Sequencing was done on a sample of CD4+ T cells from PBMCs. Receptors were obtained from a human donor with Susac syndrome. Each CDR3 is given with its conserved first and last residue. D genes are given only for firm matches. For some rows the clone size is stated as once, few or many, or as a class when expanded; others skip it.

V gene: TRBV11-2
J gene: TRBJ1-1
D gene: -
clone size: -
CDR3 protein: CASSLVDGSAFF
CDR3 DNA: TGTGCCAGCAGCTTAGTGGACGGTTCAGCTTTCTTT

V gene: TRBV9
J gene: TRBJ1-1
D gene: -
clone size: -
CDR3 protein: CASSPRAGGYTEAFF
CDR3 DNA: TGTGCCAGCAGCCCACGCGCGGGGGGCTACACTGAAGCTTTCTTT

V gene: TRBV5-4
J gene: TRBJ1-1
D gene: TRBD1
clone size: once
CDR3 protein: CASSSGGFGAEAFF
CDR3 DNA: TGTGCCAGCAGCTCAGGGGGGTTCGGAGCTGAAGCTTTCTTT

V gene: TRBV5-1
J gene: TRBJ1-1
D gene: TRBD1
clone size: -
CDR3 protein: CASSHNPIDRGDTEAFF
CDR3 DNA: TGCGCCAGCAGCCATAACCCGATAGACAGGGGAGACACTGAAGCTTTCTTT

V gene: TRBV30
J gene: TRBJ1-5
D gene: -
clone size: -
CDR3 protein: CAWSRESYSNQPQHF
CDR3 DNA: TGTGCCTGGAGTAGGGAGAGCTATAGCAATCAGCCCCAGCATTTT

V gene: TRBV29-1
J gene: TRBJ2-3
D gene: -
clone size: once
CDR3 protein: CSVAATDTQYF
CDR3 DNA: TGCAGCGTTGCGGCGACAGATACGCAGTATTTT

V gene: TRBV29-1
J gene: TRBJ2-3
D gene: -
clone size: -
CDR3 protein: CSVEAAASTDTQYF
CDR3 DNA: TGCAGCGTTGAGGCAGCCGCTAGCACAGATACGCAGTATTTT

V gene: TRBV3-1
J gene: TRBJ2-1
D gene: -
clone size: -
CDR3 protein: CASSLHHEQFF
CDR3 DNA: TGTGCCAGCAGCCTTCACCATGAGCAGTTCTTC

V gene: TRBV11-3
J gene: TRBJ2-1
D gene: -
clone size: -
CDR3 protein: CASSISLNEQFF
CDR3 DNA: TGTGCCAGCAGCATTTCATTGAATGAGCAGTTCTTC

V gene: TRBV20-1
J gene: TRBJ1-1
D gene: -
clone size: -
CDR3 protein: CSARAPGGSDTEAFF
CDR3 DNA: TGCAGTGCTAGAGCTCCGGGGGGTTCAGACACTGAAGCTTTCTTT

V gene: TRBV6-5
J gene: TRBJ1-5
D gene: -
clone size: -
CDR3 protein: CASSPGESNQPQHF
CDR3 DNA: TGTGCCAGCAGTCCAGGGGAGAGCAATCAGCCCCAGCATTTT

V gene: TRBV18
J gene: TRBJ1-1
D gene: -
clone size: -
CDR3 protein: CASSPQGDMNTEAFF
CDR3 DNA: TGTGCCAGCTCACCACAGGGGGACATGAACACTGAAGCTTTCTTT

V gene: TRBV5-4
J gene: TRBJ1-1
D gene: -
clone size: -
CDR3 protein: CASSDRRGDRTEAFF
CDR3 DNA: TGTGCCAGCAGCGACAGGAGGGGAGATAGGACTGAAGCTTTCTTT

V gene: TRBV9
J gene: TRBJ1-2
D gene: -
clone size: -
CDR3 protein: CASSVDPGSYGYTF
CDR3 DNA: TGTGCCAGCAGCGTAGACCCAGGGAGCTATGGCTACACCTTC

V gene: TRBV27
J gene: TRBJ2-2
D gene: -
clone size: -
CDR3 protein: CASLSPNTGELFF
CDR3 DNA: TGTGCCAGCCTAAGTCCAAACACCGGGGAGCTGTTTTTT

V gene: TRBV19
J gene: TRBJ2-7
D gene: -
clone size: -
CDR3 protein: CASSIVLPTYEQYF
CDR3 DNA: TGTGCCAGTAGTATAGTCCTGCCCACCTACGAGCAGTACTTC

V gene: TRBV27
J gene: TRBJ1-1
D gene: -
clone size: -
CDR3 protein: CASSFAGLDTEAFF
CDR3 DNA: TGTGCCAGCAGTTTCGCAGGACTGGACACTGAAGCTTTCTTT

V gene: TRBV10-3
J gene: TRBJ1-1
D gene: -
clone size: -
CDR3 protein: CAISVGPANTEAFF
CDR3 DNA: TGTGCCATCAGTGTAGGTCCGGCGAACACTGAAGCTTTCTTT

V gene: TRBV4-3
J gene: TRBJ2-5
D gene: -
clone size: -
CDR3 protein: CASSQDVGRETQYF
CDR3 DNA: TGCGCCAGCAGCCAAGATGTGGGGAGGGAGACCCAGTACTTC

V gene: TRBV30
J gene: TRBJ2-7
D gene: -
clone size: -
CDR3 protein: CAWIAGPSGEQYF
CDR3 DNA: TGTGCCTGGATCGCGGGGCCCTCGGGGGAGCAGTACTTC

V gene: TRBV3-1
J gene: TRBJ1-2
D gene: -
clone size: -
CDR3 protein: CASSQEGRGYGYTF
CDR3 DNA: TGTGCCAGCAGCCAAGAAGGCAGGGGCTATGGCTACACCTTC

V gene: TRBV30
J gene: TRBJ2-2
D gene: TRBD1
clone size: -
CDR3 protein: CACPPGTGVGELFF
CDR3 DNA: TGTGCCTGCCCTCCCGGGACAGGGGTCGGGGAGCTGTTTTTT

V gene: TRBV5-1
J gene: TRBJ1-1
D gene: -
clone size: -
CDR3 protein: CASSLQMDPTEAFF
CDR3 DNA: TGCGCCAGCAGCTTGCAGATGGATCCCACTGAAGCTTTCTTT

V gene: TRBV7-6
J gene: TRBJ2-7
D gene: -
clone size: -
CDR3 protein: CASSSPGQYEQYF
CDR3 DNA: TGTGCCAGCAGCTCGCCTGGACAGTACGAGCAGTACTTC

V gene: TRBV21-1
J gene: TRBJ2-2
D gene: -
clone size: -
CDR3 protein: CASSRPAVGTGELFF
CDR3 DNA: TGTGCCAGCAGCCGCCCCGCGGTGGGCACCGGGGAGCTGTTTTTT

V gene: TRBV20-1
J gene: TRBJ1-6
D gene: -
clone size: once
CDR3 protein: CSARRTAGHSPLHF
CDR3 DNA: TGCAGTGCTAGAAGGACAGCGGGGCATTCACCCCTCCACTTT

V gene: TRBV29-1
J gene: TRBJ2-5
D gene: -
clone size: -
CDR3 protein: CSVAGVAETQYF
CDR3 DNA: TGCAGCGTAGCAGGGGTGGCAGAGACCCAGTACTTC

V gene: TRBV5-6
J gene: TRBJ2-1
D gene: -
clone size: -
CDR3 protein: CASSLIGGGSSYNEQFF
CDR3 DNA: TGTGCCAGCAGCTTGATTGGGGGCGGAAGCTCCTACAATGAGCAGTTCTTC

V gene: TRBV20-1
J gene: TRBJ2-4
D gene: -
clone size: -
CDR3 protein: CSAPQHQNIQYF
CDR3 DNA: TGCAGTGCCCCCCAACACCAAAACATTCAGTACTTC

V gene: TRBV12-3/TRBV12-4
J gene: TRBJ2-7
D gene: -
clone size: -
CDR3 protein: CASTLRGYEQYF
CDR3 DNA: TGTGCCAGCACCCTCAGGGGCTACGAGCAGTACTTC

V gene: TRBV20-1
J gene: TRBJ2-1
D gene: TRBD1
clone size: once
CDR3 protein: CSASSSSTGARRLFF
CDR3 DNA: TGCAGTGCTAGTAGCAGCTCGACAGGGGCGCGACGGTTATTCTTC

V gene: TRBV29-1
J gene: TRBJ1-1
D gene: -
clone size: -
CDR3 protein: CSVLRQASREAFF
CDR3 DNA: TGCAGCGTATTGAGACAGGCCTCTCGTGAAGCTTTCTTT

V gene: TRBV4-3
J gene: TRBJ1-1
D gene: -
clone size: -
CDR3 protein: CASSQDSRDHTEAFF
CDR3 DNA: TGCGCCAGCAGCCAAGATTCCAGGGATCACACTGAAGCTTTCTTT

V gene: TRBV9
J gene: TRBJ2-7
D gene: -
clone size: -
CDR3 protein: CASSVGVSFSYEQYF
CDR3 DNA: TGTGCCAGCAGCGTAGGAGTTTCGTTCTCCTACGAGCAGTACTTC

V gene: TRBV6-6
J gene: TRBJ1-5
D gene: TRBD1
clone size: -
CDR3 protein: CASTARQGGQPQHF
CDR3 DNA: TGTGCCAGCACCGCAAGACAGGGGGGTCAGCCCCAGCATTTT

V gene: TRBV20-1
J gene: TRBJ2-5
D gene: -
clone size: -
CDR3 protein: CSARVGETQYF
CDR3 DNA: TGCAGTGCTAGGGTGGGGGAGACCCAGTACTTC

V gene: TRBV29-1
J gene: TRBJ2-3
D gene: -
clone size: -
CDR3 protein: CSVAPSGADTQYF
CDR3 DNA: TGCAGCGTTGCACCCTCAGGGGCAGATACGCAGTATTTT

V gene: TRBV6-2/TRBV6-3
J gene: TRBJ2-3
D gene: -
clone size: -
CDR3 protein: CASSFREARTDTQYF
CDR3 DNA: TGTGCCAGCAGTTTCAGAGAGGCGCGAACAGATACGCAGTATTTT

V gene: TRBV29-1
J gene: TRBJ2-1
D gene: TRBD2
clone size: -
CDR3 protein: CSVEDPRSGVDEQFF
CDR3 DNA: TGCAGCGTTGAAGATCCACGAAGCGGGGTCGATGAGCAGTTCTTC

V gene: TRBV20-1
J gene: TRBJ1-5
D gene: TRBD1
clone size: -
CDR3 protein: CSATATGVSFNQPQHF
CDR3 DNA: TGCAGTGCTACCGCAACAGGGGTCTCCTTCAATCAGCCCCAGCATTTT

V gene: TRBV12-3/TRBV12-4
J gene: TRBJ2-7
D gene: TRBD2
clone size: -
CDR3 protein: CASSSGGRGEQYF
CDR3 DNA: TGTGCCAGCAGTTCGGGTGGGAGGGGCGAGCAGTACTTC

V gene: TRBV29-1
J gene: TRBJ2-1
D gene: TRBD2
clone size: -
CDR3 protein: CSVGAIAGGYNEQFF
CDR3 DNA: TGCAGCGTGGGGGCCATAGCGGGGGGCTACAATGAGCAGTTCTTC

V gene: TRBV6-6
J gene: TRBJ1-2
D gene: -
clone size: -
CDR3 protein: CASSYTGFREGYTF
CDR3 DNA: TGTGCCAGCAGTTACACAGGGTTCAGGGAAGGCTACACCTTC

V gene: TRBV5-4
J gene: TRBJ1-3
D gene: -
clone size: -
CDR3 protein: CASSQDSGNTIYF
CDR3 DNA: TGTGCCAGCAGCCAGGACTCTGGAAACACCATATATTTT

V gene: TRBV5-1
J gene: TRBJ1-6
D gene: -
clone size: -
CDR3 protein: CASSSTVGVNSPLHF
CDR3 DNA: TGCGCCAGCAGCTCAACCGTCGGGGTCAATTCACCCCTCCACTTT

V gene: TRBV20-1
J gene: TRBJ1-2
D gene: -
clone size: -
CDR3 protein: CSARGARGYTF
CDR3 DNA: TGCAGTGCTCGGGGTGCTCGCGGCTACACCTTC

V gene: TRBV20-1
J gene: TRBJ1-1
D gene: -
clone size: -
CDR3 protein: CSARDPMKNTEAFF
CDR3 DNA: TGCAGTGCTAGAGACCCTATGAAAAACACTGAAGCTTTCTTT

V gene: TRBV9
J gene: TRBJ1-4
D gene: -
clone size: -
CDR3 protein: CASSPGSFNEKLFF
CDR3 DNA: TGTGCCAGCAGCCCAGGGAGTTTTAATGAAAAACTGTTTTTT